The count of the clone carrying this T cell receptor beta chain is one. Germline values: CDR1 SGHKS, CDR2 YYEKEE (reference sequence). The CDR3 length is 16 residues. Trimming left V 0 bases short and J 1 base short, with 10 bases between. Random hexamers primed reverse transcription of about 0.45 to 1 ug RNA. TCRdb re-called the immunoSEQ multiplex PCR reads with MiXCR, one entry per CDR3 protein. The sample lists around 200,000 distinct CDR3 sequences, approximately 95% occurring once. The sample is drawn from a study of CD8 T cells in Susac syndrome. The V gene is TRBV5-5, the J gene TRBJ2-2; the D is unclear. Sequencing was done on a sample of CD4+ T cells from PBMCs. The origin of this receptor is a human donor with multiple sclerosis. Here the CDR3 reads CASSLARSLNTGELFF. The CDR3 DNA follows: TGTGCCAGCAGCTTGGCCCGGTCTCTGAACACCGGGGAGCTGTTTTTT.